Listed below are T cell receptor beta chains from one sample, sequenced in a study of chronic HIV infection and antiretroviral therapy. TCRdb processed the 5' RACE reads anew with MiXCR; each CDR3 protein has one entry. The sample records tens of thousands of distinct CDR3 sequences, around 8.6% being singletons. Sequencing was performed on peripheral blood. The receptors shown here come from an adult who had HIV and had not received antiretroviral therapy, or was an uninfected healthy control (not recorded which). Each CDR3 is given with its conserved first and last residue. D genes are given only for firm matches. The size of a clone is reported for some rows only, either as once, few or many, or as a class for expanded clones.

TRBJ1-1	.	few	TRBV29-1	TGCAGGGGGGGGGGGCTGAACACTGAAGCTTTCTTT	CRGGGLNTEAFF
TRBJ2-7	.	.	TRBV24-1	TGTGCCACCAGTGATCCTCCCGGATTATTGCAGTACTTC	CATSDPPGLLQYF
TRBJ2-1	.	many	TRBV28	TGTGCCAGCAGTTCCCCCCGCAAGAATGAGCAGTTCTTC	CASSSPRKNEQFF
TRBJ1-2	.	few	TRBV21-1	TGTGCCAGCAGCACTGAGCGGGGGCATGGCTACACCTTC	CASSTERGHGYTF
TRBJ2-4	.	few	TRBV9	TGTGCCAGCAGCGCAGCCACAAAAAACATTCAGTACTTC	CASSAATKNIQYF
TRBJ2-5	TRBD1	many	TRBV29-1	TGCAGCGCCCAGAGAACAGGGGGCCAAGAGACCCAGTACTTC	CSAQRTGGQETQYF
TRBJ1-5	TRBD1	many	TRBV6-1	TGTGCCAGCAGTGGGACAGGGGGCCTTCAGCCCCAGCATTTT	CASSGTGGLQPQHF
TRBJ1-2	.	many	TRBV5-1	TGCGCCAGCGCGGAGAACCGGAACTATGGCTACACCTTC	CASAENRNYGYTF
TRBJ2-2	.	many	TRBV2	TGTGCCAGCGAAAGGGAAACCGGGGAGCTGTTTTTT	CASERETGELFF
TRBJ2-7	.	.	TRBV29-1	TGCAGCGTTGATGTGGGGGGATACGAGCAGTACTTC	CSVDVGGYEQYF
TRBJ1-1	TRBD1	.	TRBV10-1	TGCGCCAGCAGTGAGTCGAGGACAGGGAACACTGAAGCTTTCTTT	CASSESRTGNTEAFF
TRBJ2-3	.	many	TRBV5-1	TGCGCCAGCAGCGGACGTCTATCCGGGAGAACAGATACGCAGTATTTT	CASSGRLSGRTDTQYF
TRBJ2-2	.	many	TRBV6-5	TGTGCCAGCAGTTATGGCGGGGAGCTGTTTTTT	CASSYGGELFF
TRBJ2-2	.	many	TRBV25-1	TGTGCCAGCACGTTGGGGGGATATGACGGGGAGCTGTTTTTT	CASTLGGYDGELFF
TRBJ2-7	.	few	TRBV6-2/TRBV6-3	TGTGCCAGCAGTGAACGACAGAGCTCCTACGAGCAGTACTTC	CASSERQSSYEQYF
TRBJ1-1	.	few	TRBV4-3	TGCGCCAGCAGCCAAGATCTGAGGGTCACTGAAGCTTTCTTT	CASSQDLRVTEAFF
TRBJ2-7	.	many	TRBV7-9	TGTGCCAGCAGCTACAGGGACACCTACTCCTACGAGCAGTACTTC	CASSYRDTYSYEQYF
TRBJ2-3	TRBD2	few	TRBV27	TGTGCCAGCAGTTTATCCGGGGGACTAGCGGGGGGGCACACAGATACGCAGTATTTT	CASSLSGGLAGGHTDTQYF
TRBJ2-1	.	.	TRBV28	TGTGCCAGCAGTTTCTGGAGGGCAGGGAATGAGCAGTTCTTC	CASSFWRAGNEQFF
TRBJ1-1	.	many	TRBV4-2	TGTGCCAGCAGCCAAGATAACTTCGCTGAAGCTTTCTTT	CASSQDNFAEAFF
TRBJ1-5	.	.	TRBV12-3/TRBV12-4	TGTGCCAGCACCTTGGGAGTGGATAGCAATCAGCCCCAGCATTTT	CASTLGVDSNQPQHF
TRBJ2-1	TRBD2	many	TRBV29-1	TGCAGCGTTGCCGCGGGGGATGGCTACAATGAGCAGTTCTTC	CSVAAGDGYNEQFF
TRBJ1-3	.	few	TRBV29-1	TGCAGCGTTGAACAGGGAGCTGCTGGAAACACCATATATTTT	CSVEQGAAGNTIYF